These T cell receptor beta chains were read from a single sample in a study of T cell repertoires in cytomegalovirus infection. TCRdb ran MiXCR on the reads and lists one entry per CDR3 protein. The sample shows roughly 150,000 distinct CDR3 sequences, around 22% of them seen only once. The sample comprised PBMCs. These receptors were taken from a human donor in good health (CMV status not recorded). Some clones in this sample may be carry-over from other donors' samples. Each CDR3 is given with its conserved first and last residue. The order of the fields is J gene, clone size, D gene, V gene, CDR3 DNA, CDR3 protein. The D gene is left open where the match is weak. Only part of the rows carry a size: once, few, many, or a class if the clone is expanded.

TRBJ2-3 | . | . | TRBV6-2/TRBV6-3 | TGTGCCAGCAGTTACTCGAGCAGGGTTGATACGCAGTATTTT | CASSYSSRVDTQYF
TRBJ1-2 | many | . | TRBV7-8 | TGTGCCAGCAGCTTAGGAGGACCACACGTTGGGTCGGACTATGGCTACACCTTC | CASSLGGPHVGSDYGYTF
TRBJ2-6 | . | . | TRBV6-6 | TGTGCCAGCAGGGATAGAGGGAGAACCCCCTCTGGGGCCAACGTCCTGACTTTC | CASRDRGRTPSGANVLTF
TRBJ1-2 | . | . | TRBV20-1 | TGCAGTGCTAGAGTCAGCGGGTCCTATGGCTACACCTTC | CSARVSGSYGYTF
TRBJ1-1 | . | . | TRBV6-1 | TGTGCCAGCAGAGATCGGGACGGATATATGAACACTGAAGCTTTCTTT | CASRDRDGYMNTEAFF
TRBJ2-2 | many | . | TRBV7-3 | TGTGCCAGCAGCTTAACTAGTCGAGTCTCGAACGGGGAGCTGTTTTTT | CASSLTSRVSNGELFF
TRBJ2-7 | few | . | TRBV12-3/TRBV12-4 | TGTGCCAGCAGTTTTGGCGGGGATAAATACGAGCAGTACTTC | CASSFGGDKYEQYF
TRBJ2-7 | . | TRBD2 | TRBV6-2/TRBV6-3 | TGTGCCAGCAGAATGTTGGGACTAGCGGCAGCCCAGCAGTACTTC | CASRMLGLAAAQQYF
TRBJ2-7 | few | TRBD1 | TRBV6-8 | TGTGCCAGCACCAGGACAGGGTCCTACGAGCAGTACTTC | CASTRTGSYEQYF
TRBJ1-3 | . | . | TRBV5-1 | TGCGCCAGCAGCAGGACGATGGGAGGCTCTGGAAACACCATATATTTT | CASSRTMGGSGNTIYF
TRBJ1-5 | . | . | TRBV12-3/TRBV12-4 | TGTGCCAGCAGGGGGGGCGGGCAGCCCCAGCATTTT | CASRGGGQPQHF
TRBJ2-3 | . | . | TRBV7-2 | TGTGCCAGCAGCTGGCCCGGGGCCCCGACAGATACGCAGTATTTT | CASSWPGAPTDTQYF
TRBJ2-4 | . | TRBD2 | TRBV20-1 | TGCAGTGCAGAGAGTCATGGCGGGAGTGTCAAGTTGGCCAAAAACATTCAGTACTTC | CSAESHGGSVKLAKNIQYF
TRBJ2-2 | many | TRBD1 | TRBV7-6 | TGTGCCAGCAGAGACAGGGGGAGAAAAACCGGGGAGCTGTTTTTT | CASRDRGRKTGELFF
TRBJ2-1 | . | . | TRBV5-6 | TGTGCCAGCGGCTCGGAAGGGGGTTCCTACAATGAGCAGTTCTTC | CASGSEGGSYNEQFF
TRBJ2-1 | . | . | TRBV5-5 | TGTGCCAGCAGCTTGGGGCCCTTACAGGGAAGGAGCAATGAGCAGTTCTTC | CASSLGPLQGRSNEQFF
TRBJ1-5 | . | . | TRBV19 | TGTGCCAGTAGTATGAGTGCCTGGGGCAATCAGCCCCAGCATTTT | CASSMSAWGNQPQHF
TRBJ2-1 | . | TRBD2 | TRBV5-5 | TGTGCCAGCAGCTTGTCCCCGGGACTAGCGGGAGGTAATACGTTCTTC | CASSLSPGLAGGNTFF
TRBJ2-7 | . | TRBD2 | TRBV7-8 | TGTGCCAGCAGCTTAAAGGAACTAGCGGTCGAGCAGTACTTC | CASSLKELAVEQYF
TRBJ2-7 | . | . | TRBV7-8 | TGTGCCCCCAGCTTAGGGATGGGGGGCACACTCTACGAGCAGTACTTC | CAPSLGMGGTLYEQYF
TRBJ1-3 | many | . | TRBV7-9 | TGTGCCACTCCACGCTCAGGGGTCTCTGGAAACACCATATATTTT | CATPRSGVSGNTIYF
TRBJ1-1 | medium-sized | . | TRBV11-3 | TGTGCCAGCAGCTTGGGGGGTAACACTGAAGCTTTCTTT | CASSLGGNTEAFF
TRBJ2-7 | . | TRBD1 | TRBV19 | TGTGCCAGTAGTAACCCGGGACAGATCTCCTACGAGCAGTACTTC | CASSNPGQISYEQYF
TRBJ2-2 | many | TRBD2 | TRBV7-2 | TGTGCCAGCAGCTTTAGAGGGACTAGCGGACAGAACACCGGGGAGCTGTTTTTT | CASSFRGTSGQNTGELFF
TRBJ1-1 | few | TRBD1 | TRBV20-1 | TGCAGTGTACAGGGGACACTGAACACTGAAGCTTTCTTT | CSVQGTLNTEAFF
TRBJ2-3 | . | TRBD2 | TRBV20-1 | TGCAGTGCTAGAGCACTAGCGGGTTTGCCAGATACGCAGTATTTT | CSARALAGLPDTQYF
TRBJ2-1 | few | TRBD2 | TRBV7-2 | TGTGCCAGCAGCTCTCTAGCGGTAACCTACAATGAGCAGTTCTTC | CASSSLAVTYNEQFF
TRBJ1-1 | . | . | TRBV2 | TGTGCCAGCAGTGAAATACCGAACACTGAAGCTTTCTTT | CASSEIPNTEAFF
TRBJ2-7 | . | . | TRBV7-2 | TGTGCCAGCAGCGTGACTCTGTTCAACGAGCAGTACTTC | CASSVTLFNEQYF
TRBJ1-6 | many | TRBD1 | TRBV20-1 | TGCAGTGCTAGACCGACAGGGAGAAATTCACCCCTCCACTTT | CSARPTGRNSPLHF
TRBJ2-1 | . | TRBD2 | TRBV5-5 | TGTGCCAGCAGCTTGGTCGGGGGGAGCTACAATGAGCAGTTCTTC | CASSLVGGSYNEQFF
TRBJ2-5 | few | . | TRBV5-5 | TGTGCCAGCAGCTTGGAGGGAATTAGGGGGGAGACCCAGTACTTC | CASSLEGIRGETQYF
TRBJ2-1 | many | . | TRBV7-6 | TGTGCCAGCAGCGGTCAGGGTTGGGATGAGCAGTTCTTC | CASSGQGWDEQFF
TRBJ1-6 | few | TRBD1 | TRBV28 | TGTGCCAGCAGCCAACCCGGGACAGGGGTGTCACCCCTCCACTTT | CASSQPGTGVSPLHF
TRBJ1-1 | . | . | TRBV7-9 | TGTGCCAGCAGCTTAGCGGGGGTTGGGACTGAAGCTTTCTTT | CASSLAGVGTEAFF
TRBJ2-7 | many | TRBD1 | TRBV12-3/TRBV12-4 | TGTGCCAGCAGCTGGACAGGGTACGAGCAGTACTTC | CASSWTGYEQYF